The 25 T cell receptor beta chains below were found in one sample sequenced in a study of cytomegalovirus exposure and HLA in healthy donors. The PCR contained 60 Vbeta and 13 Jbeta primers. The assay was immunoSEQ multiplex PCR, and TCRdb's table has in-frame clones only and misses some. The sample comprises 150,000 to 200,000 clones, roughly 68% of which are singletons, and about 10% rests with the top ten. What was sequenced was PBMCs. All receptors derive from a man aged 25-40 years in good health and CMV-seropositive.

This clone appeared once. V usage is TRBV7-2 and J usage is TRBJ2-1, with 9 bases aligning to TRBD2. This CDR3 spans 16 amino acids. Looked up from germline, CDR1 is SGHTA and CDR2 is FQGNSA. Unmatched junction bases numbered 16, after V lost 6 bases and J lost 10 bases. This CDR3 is CASRPYSGSGLSEQFF. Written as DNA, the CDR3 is TGTGCCAGCAGACCTTATAGCGGGAGTGGGCTTAGCGAGCAGTTCTTC.

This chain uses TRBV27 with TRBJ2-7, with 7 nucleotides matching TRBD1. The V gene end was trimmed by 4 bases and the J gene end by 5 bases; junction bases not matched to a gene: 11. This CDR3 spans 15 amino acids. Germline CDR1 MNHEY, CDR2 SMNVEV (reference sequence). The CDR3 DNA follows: TGTGCCAGCAGTTACCGGGACAGTGTTCGCGACGAGCAGTACTTC. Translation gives CASSYRDSVRDEQYF.

In DNA, the CDR3 is TGTGCCAGCAGCGACAGACTAGCGGGAGCCCGGGGCGAGCAGTACTTC. Translated, it gives CASSDRLAGARGEQYF. The gene calls are TRBV5-4 and TRBJ2-7, with 12 bases matching TRBD2. This CDR3 region has 16 residues. V shed 4 bases and J 6 bases; nucleotides not matched to a gene: 11. CDR1 is SGHNT and CDR2 is YYREEE in the germline V gene (reference sequence). Variable domain in full (rest from reference TRBV5-4 and TRBJ2-7): ETGVTQSPTHLIKTRGQQVTLRCSSQSGHNTVSWYQQALGQGPQFIFQYYREEENGRGNFPPRFSGLQFPNYSSELNVNALELDDSALYLCASSDRLAGARGEQYFGPGTRLTVT.

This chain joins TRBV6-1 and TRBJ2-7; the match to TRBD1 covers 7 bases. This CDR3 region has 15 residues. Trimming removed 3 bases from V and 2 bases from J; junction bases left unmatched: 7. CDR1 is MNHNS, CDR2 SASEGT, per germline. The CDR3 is CASSDLTGYTYEQYF. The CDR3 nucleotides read TGTGCCAGCAGTGATTTGACAGGGTATACCTACGAGCAGTACTTC.

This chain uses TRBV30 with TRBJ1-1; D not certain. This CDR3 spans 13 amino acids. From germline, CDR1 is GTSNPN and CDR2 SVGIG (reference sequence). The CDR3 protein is CAREEALSAEAFF. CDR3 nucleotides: TGTGCTCGTGAGGAGGCGCTCTCGGCTGAAGCTTTCTTT.

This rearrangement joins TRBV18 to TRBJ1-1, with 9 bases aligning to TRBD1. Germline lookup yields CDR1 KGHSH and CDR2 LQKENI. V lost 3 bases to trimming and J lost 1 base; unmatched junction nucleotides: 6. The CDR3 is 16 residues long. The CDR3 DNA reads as TGTGCCAGCTCACCTAGGACAGGGGCAGGGAACACTGAAGCTTTCTTT. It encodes CASSPRTGAGNTEAFF.

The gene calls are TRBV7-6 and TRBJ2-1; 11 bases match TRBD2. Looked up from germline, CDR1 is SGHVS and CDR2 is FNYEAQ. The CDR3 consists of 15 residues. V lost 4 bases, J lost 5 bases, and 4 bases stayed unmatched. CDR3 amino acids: CASSSLAGGHNEQFF. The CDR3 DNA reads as TGTGCCAGCAGCTCTCTAGCGGGAGGACACAATGAGCAGTTCTTC.

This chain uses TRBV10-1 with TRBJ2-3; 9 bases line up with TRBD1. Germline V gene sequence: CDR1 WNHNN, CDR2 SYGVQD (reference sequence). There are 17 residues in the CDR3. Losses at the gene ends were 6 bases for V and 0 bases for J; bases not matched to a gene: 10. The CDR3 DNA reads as TGCGCCAGCAGCCTAGCTGGACAGGGGATCAGCACAGATACGCAGTATTTT. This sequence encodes CASSLAGQGISTDTQYF.

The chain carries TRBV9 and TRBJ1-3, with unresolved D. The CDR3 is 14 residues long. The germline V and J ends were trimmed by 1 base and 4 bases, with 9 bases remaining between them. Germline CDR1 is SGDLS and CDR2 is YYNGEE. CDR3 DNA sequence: TGTGCCAGCAGCGTACTTACAGACGGAAACACCATATATTTT. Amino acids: CASSVLTDGNTIYF. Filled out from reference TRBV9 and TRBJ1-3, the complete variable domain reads DSGVTQTPKHLITATGQRVTLRCSPRSGDLSVYWYQQSLDQGLQFLIQYYNGEERAKGNILERFSAQQFPDLHSELNLSSLELGDSALYFCASSVLTDGNTIYFGEGSWLTVV.

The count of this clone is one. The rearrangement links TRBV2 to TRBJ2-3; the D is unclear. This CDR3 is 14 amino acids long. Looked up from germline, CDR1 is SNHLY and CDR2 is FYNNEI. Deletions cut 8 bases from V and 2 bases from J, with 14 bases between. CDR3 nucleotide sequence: TGTGCCAGCCATACCGGAGCCTTCACAGATACGCAGTATTTT. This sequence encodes CASHTGAFTDTQYF.

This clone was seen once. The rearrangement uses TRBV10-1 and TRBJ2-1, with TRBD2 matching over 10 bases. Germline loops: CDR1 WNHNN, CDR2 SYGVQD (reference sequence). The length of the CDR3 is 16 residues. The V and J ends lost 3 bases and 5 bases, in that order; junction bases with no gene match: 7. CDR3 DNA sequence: TGCGCCAGCAGTGACGCCGCAGCGGGAGGGCACAATGAGCAGTTCTTC. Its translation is CASSDAAAGGHNEQFF.

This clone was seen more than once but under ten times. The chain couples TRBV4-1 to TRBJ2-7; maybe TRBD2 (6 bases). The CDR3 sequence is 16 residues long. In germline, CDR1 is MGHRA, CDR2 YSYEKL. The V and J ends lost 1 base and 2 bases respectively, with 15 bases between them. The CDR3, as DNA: TGCGCCAGCAGCCAAGTTTGGCTAGCGAGAGCCTACGAGCAGTACTTC. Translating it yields CASSQVWLARAYEQYF.

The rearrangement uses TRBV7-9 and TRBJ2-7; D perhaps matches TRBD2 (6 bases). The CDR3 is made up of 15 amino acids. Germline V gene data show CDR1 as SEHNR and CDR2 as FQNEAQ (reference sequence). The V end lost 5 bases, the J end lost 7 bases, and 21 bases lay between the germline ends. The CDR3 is CASSDPPAGLREQYF. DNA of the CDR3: TGTGCCAGCAGCGACCCCCCGGCGGGGCTAAGGGAGCAGTACTTC.

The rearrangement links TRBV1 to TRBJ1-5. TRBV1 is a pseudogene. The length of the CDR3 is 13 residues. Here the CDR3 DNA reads TGCACCAGCAGCCGAGGCGGCAATCAGCCCCAGCATTTT. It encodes CTSSRGGNQPQHF.

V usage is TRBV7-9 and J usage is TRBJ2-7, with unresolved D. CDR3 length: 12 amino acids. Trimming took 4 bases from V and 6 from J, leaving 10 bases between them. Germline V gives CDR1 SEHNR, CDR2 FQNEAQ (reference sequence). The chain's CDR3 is CASSSSLVEQYF. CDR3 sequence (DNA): TGTGCCAGCAGCTCCAGTTTGGTCGAGCAGTACTTC.

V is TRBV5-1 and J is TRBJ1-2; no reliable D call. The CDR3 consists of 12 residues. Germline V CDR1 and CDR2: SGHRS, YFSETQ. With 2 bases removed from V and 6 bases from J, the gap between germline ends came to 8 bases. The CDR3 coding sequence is TGCGCCAGCAGCTTTGCGGCGGATGGCTACACCTTC. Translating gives CASSFAADGYTF.

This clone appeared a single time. The CDR3 DNA reads TGTGCCAGCAGGATGACAGGGAGGCACGAGCAGTACTTC. The encoded protein is CASRMTGRHEQYF. V is TRBV13 and J is TRBJ2-7, with D possibly matching TRBD1 (7 bases). The CDR3 loop spans 13 amino acids. Between the trimmed V and J ends, which lost 6 bases and 5 bases, there was a span of 14 bases. From germline, CDR1 is PRHDT and CDR2 FYEKMQ (reference sequence).

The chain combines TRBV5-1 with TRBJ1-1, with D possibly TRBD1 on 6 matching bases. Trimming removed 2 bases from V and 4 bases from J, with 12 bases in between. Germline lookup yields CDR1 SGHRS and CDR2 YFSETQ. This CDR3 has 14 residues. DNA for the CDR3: TGCGCCAGCAGCTTTCGTACACAGGGCACTGAAGCTTTCTTT. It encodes CASSFRTQGTEAFF.

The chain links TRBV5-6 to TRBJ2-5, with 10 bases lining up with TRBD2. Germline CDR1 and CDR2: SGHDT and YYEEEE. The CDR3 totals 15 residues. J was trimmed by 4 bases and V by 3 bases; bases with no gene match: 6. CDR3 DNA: TGTGCCAGCAGCTCGTTAGCGGGAGGTCCAGAGACCCAGTACTTC. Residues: CASSSLAGGPETQYF.

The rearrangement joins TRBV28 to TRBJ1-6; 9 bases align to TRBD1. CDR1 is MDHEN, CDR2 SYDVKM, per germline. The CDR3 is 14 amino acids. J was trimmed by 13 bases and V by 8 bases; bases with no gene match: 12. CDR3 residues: CASRRDRVLLPLHF. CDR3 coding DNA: TGTGCCAGCCGCCGGGACAGGGTTTTACTGCCCCTCCACTTT. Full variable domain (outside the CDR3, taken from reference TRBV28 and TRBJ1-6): DVKVTQSSRYLVKRTGEKVFLECVQDMDHENMFWYRQDPGLGLRLIYFSYDVKMKEKGDIPEGYSVSREKKERFSLILESASTNQTSMYLCASRRDRVLLPLHFGNGTRLTVT.

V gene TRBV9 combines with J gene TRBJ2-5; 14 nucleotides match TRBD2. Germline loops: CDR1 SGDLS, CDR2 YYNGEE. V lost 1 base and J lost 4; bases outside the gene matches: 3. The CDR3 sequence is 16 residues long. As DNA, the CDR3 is TGTGCCAGCAGCGTACAAGGGACTAGCGGGAGAGAGACCCAGTACTTC. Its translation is CASSVQGTSGRETQYF.

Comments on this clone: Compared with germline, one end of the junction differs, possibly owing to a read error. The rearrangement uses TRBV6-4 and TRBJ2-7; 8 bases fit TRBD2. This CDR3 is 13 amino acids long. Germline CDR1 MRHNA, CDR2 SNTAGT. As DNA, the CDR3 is TGTGTCAGCAAGGCGGGAGGCCTCTATGGGCAGTACTTC. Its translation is CVSKAGGLYGQYF.

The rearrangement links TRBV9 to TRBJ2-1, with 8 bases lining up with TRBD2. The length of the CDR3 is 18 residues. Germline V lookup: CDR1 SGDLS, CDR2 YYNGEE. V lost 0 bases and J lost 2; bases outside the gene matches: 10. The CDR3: CASSVVPLAGGPYNEQFF. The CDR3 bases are TGTGCCAGCAGCGTAGTCCCCCTGGCGGGAGGCCCCTACAATGAGCAGTTCTTC.

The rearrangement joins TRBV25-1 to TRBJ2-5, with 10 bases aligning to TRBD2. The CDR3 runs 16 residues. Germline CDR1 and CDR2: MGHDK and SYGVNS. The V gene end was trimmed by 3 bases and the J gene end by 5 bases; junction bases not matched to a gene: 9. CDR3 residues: CASSDKAGGPRETQYF. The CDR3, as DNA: TGTGCCAGCAGTGACAAAGCGGGAGGGCCCCGGGAGACCCAGTACTTC.

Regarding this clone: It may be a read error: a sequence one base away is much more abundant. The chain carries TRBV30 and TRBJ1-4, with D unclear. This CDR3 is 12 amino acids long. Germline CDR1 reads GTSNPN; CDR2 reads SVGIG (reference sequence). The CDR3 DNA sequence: TGTGCCCGGAGTGTACTGCGTGAAAAACTGTTTTTT. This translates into CARSVLREKLFF.